This TCR beta chain was captured in a study of patients and donors after allogeneic stem cell transplantation. V was pared by 4 bases and J by 5 bases, with 18 bases between. Germline V lookup: CDR1 SGHNT, CDR2 YYREEE (reference sequence). The CDR3 length is 15 residues. TCRdb re-derived calls from the RT-PCR reads in MiXCR, one entry per CDR3 protein. The sample lists 10,000 to 13,000 distinct CDR3 sequences, roughly a fifth occurring once. The clonotype originates from a human donor who was either an allogeneic HSCT recipient or a stem cell or donor lymphocyte infusion donor (not recorded which). It is not recorded whose cells these are; they may come from a transplant donor. The sample comprised blood, either unsorted or a sorted T cell fraction (not recorded which). This chain connects TRBV5-4 to TRBJ2-5; possibly TRBD1 for D (5 bases). The chain's CDR3 is CASSLGAQGRETQYF. The CDR3 DNA reads as TGTGCCAGCAGCCTTGGGGCCCAGGGCCGGGAGACCCAGTACTTC.